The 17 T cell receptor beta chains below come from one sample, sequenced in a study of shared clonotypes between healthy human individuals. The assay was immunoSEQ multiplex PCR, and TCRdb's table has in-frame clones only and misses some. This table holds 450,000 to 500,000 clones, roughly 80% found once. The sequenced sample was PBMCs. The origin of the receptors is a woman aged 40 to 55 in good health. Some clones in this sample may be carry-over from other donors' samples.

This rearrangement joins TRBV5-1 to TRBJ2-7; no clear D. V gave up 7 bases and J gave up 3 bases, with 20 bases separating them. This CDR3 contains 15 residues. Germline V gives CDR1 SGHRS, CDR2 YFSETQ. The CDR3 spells CASSPVMIDGYEQYF. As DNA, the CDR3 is TGCGCCAGCTCCCCCGTAATGATCGACGGCTACGAGCAGTACTTC.

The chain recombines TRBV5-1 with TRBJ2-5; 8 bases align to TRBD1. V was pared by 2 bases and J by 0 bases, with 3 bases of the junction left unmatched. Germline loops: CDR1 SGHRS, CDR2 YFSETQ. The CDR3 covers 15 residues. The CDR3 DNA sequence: TGCGCCAGCAGCTTAATGGGACAGGACCAAGAGACCCAGTACTTC. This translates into CASSLMGQDQETQYF.

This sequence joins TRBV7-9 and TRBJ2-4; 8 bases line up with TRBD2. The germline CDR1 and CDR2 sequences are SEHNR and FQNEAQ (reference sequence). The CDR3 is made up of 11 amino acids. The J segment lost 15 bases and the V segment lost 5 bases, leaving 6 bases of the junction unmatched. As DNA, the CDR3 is TGTGCCAGCAGCCCAGGACTAGCAATGTACTTC. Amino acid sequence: CASSPGLAMYF. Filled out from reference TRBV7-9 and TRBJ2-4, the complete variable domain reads DTGVSQNPRHKITKRGQNVTFRCDPISEHNRLYWYRQTLGQGPEFLTYFQNEAQLEKSRLLSDRFSAERPKGSFSTLEIQRTEQGDSAMYLCASSPGLAMYFGAGTRLSVL.

The CDR3 sequence: CASSSNRMTSGGYEQYF. In nucleotides, the CDR3 is TGCGCCAGCAGCTCCAACCGAATGACTAGCGGGGGATACGAGCAGTACTTC. The J gene is TRBJ2-7, the V gene TRBV5-1; 12 bases map to TRBD2. Germline CDR1 is SGHRS and CDR2 is YFSETQ. J gave up 4 bases and V 3 bases, and 11 bases lay outside the gene matches. This CDR3 has 17 amino acids.

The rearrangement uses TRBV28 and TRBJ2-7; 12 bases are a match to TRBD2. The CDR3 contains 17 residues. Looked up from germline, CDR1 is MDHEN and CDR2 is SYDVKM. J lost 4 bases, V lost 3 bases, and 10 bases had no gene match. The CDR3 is CASSFRASGRARYEQYF. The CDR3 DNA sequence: TGTGCCAGCAGTTTCAGGGCTAGCGGGAGGGCCAGGTACGAGCAGTACTTC.

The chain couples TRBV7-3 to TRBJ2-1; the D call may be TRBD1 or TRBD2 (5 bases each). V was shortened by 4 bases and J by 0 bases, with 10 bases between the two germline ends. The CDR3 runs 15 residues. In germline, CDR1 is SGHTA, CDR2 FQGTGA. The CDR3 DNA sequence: TGTGCCAGCAGCTCCCAGGGAGCCTCCTACAATGAGCAGTTCTTC. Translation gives CASSSQGASYNEQFF.

The CDR3 sequence: CASSSGDREYGYTF. In DNA, the CDR3 is TGTGCCAGCAGTTCAGGGGATCGCGAATATGGCTACACCTTC. The chain uses TRBV6-4 and TRBJ1-2; perhaps TRBD1 as D (6 bases). The CDR3 is 14 amino acids. Germline V gene lookup returns CDR1 MRHNA and CDR2 SNTAGT. Trimming left V 5 bases short and J 5 bases short, with 15 bases between.

The CDR3 region has the DNA TGTGCCAGCAGCTTAAGCGGCTCCGGGGAGACCCAGTACTTC. This codes for CASSLSGSGETQYF. V is TRBV11-2 and J is TRBJ2-5, with D possibly being TRBD2 (5 bases). The CDR3 has 14 residues. The V gene lost 2 bases and the J gene lost 5 bases, with 12 bases spanning the gap. Germline lookup yields CDR1 SGHAT and CDR2 FQNNGV.

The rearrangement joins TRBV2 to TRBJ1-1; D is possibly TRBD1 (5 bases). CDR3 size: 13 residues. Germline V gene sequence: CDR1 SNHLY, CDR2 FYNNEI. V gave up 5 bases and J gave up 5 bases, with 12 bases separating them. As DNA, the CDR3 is TGTGCCAGCAGTTGGGGGGGAAGAACTGAAGCTTTCTTT. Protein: CASSWGGRTEAFF.

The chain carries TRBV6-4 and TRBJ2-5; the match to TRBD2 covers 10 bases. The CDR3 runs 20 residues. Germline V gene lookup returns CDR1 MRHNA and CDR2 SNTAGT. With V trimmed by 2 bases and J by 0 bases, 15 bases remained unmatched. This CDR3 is CASSDTSRTSGFIHQETQYF. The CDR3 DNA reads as TGTGCCAGCAGTGACACCTCGAGGACTAGCGGTTTTATACACCAAGAGACCCAGTACTTC.

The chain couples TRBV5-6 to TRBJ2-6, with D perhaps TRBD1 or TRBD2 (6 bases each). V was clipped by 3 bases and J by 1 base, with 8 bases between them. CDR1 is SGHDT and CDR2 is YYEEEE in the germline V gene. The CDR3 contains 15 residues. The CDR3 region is CASSWGASGANVLTF. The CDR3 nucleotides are TGTGCCAGCAGCTGGGGGGCGTCTGGGGCCAACGTCCTGACTTTC.

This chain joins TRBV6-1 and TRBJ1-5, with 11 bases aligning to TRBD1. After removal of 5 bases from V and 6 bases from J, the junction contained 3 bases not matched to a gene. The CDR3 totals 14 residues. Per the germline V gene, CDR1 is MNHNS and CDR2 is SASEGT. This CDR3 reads CASSRDRGIQPQHF. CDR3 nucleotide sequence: TGTGCCAGCAGTCGGGACAGGGGGATTCAGCCCCAGCATTTT.

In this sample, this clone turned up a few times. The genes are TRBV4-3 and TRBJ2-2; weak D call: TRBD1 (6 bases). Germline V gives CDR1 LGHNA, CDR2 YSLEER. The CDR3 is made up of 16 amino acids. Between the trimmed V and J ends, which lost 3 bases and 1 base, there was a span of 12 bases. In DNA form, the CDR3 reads TGCGCCAGCAGCCAGTCACAGGGACGGAACACCGGGGAGCTGTTTTTT. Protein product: CASSQSQGRNTGELFF.

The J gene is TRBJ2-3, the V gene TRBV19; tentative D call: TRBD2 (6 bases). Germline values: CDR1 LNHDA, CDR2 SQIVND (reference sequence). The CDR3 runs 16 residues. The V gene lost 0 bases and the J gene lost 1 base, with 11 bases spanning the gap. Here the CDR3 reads CASSIDRGKGTDTQYF. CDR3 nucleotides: TGTGCCAGTAGTATAGATCGCGGGAAGGGCACAGATACGCAGTATTTT.

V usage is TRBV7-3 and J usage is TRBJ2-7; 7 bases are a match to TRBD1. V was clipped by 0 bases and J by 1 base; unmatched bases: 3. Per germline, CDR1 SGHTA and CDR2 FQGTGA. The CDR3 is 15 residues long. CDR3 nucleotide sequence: TGTGCCAGCAGCTTAACTGGACAGGAATCCTACGAGCAGTACTTC. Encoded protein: CASSLTGQESYEQYF. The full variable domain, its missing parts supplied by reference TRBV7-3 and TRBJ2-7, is GAGVSQTPSNKVTEKGKYVELRCDPISGHTALYWYRQSLGQGPEFLIYFQGTGAADDSGLPNDRFFAVRPEGSVSTLKIQRTERGDSAVYLCASSLTGQESYEQYFGPGTRLTVT.

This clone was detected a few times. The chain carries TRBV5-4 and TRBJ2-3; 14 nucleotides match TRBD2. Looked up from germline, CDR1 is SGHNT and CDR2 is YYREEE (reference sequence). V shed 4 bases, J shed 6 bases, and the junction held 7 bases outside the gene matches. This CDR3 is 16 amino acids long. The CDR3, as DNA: TGTGCCAGCAGCGGACAGGGACTAGCGGGAGTGGATACGCAGTATTTT. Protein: CASSGQGLAGVDTQYF.

The chain's CDR3 is CASSPGGGVYEQYF. The DNA of the CDR3 is TGTGCCAGCTCACCGGGAGGAGGTGTGTACGAGCAGTACTTC. J is TRBJ2-7 and V is TRBV18, with a weak D call TRBD2 (6 bases). Between the trimmed V and J ends, which lost 3 bases and 4 bases, there was a span of 13 bases. CDR3 length equals 14 residues. The germline gives CDR1 KGHSH, CDR2 LQKENI.